This TCR beta chain came from a study of T cells in Graves' hyperthyroidism and ophthalmopathy. For the study at large: The blood sample was taken at first diagnosis, before treatment began.

Graves' hyperthyroidism qualified as stable when ophthalmopathy did not progress within 18 months. This clonotype has at least ten counts. Its antigen is still unknown. The source material, RNA transcripts, was used to amplify TCR beta CDR3 regions. Primed by the HTBI set, a first-round RT-PCR was run on the TCR CDR3. TCRdb passed the multiplex PCR reads through MiXCR, listing each CDR3 protein once. The sample holds 300,000 or so distinct CDR3 sequences, about 15% seen once. Germline values: CDR1 MNHEY, CDR2 SMNVEV (reference sequence). The CDR3 is 16 residues long. The J segment lost 7 bases and the V segment lost 2 bases, leaving 8 bases of the junction unmatched. General study findings and limits: Blood held most thyroid clonotypes expanded above 0.001 frequency.

The source is a young man with Graves' hyperthyroidism. Material for sequencing was blood. The rearrangement links TRBV27 to TRBJ2-1; 10 bases match TRBD2. The CDR3: CASSLPASGSWNEQFF. The CDR3 nucleotides read TGTGCCAGCAGTTTACCGGCTAGCGGGAGTTGGAATGAGCAGTTCTTC.